These T cell receptor beta chains were read from a single sample in a study of T cells expressing NK-cell markers. TCRdb reprocessed the 5' RACE reads; each CDR3 protein has one entry and no DNA is given. This sample's clone table lists about 380,000 distinct CDR3 sequences. Sequencing was carried out using blood T cells: a sorted CD56 or NKG2C T cell subset, CD4+ or CD8+ T cells, or bulk PBMC T cells (not recorded which). All receptors derive from a man aged 18-69 years in good health. The CDR3 runs from the conserved cysteine through the conserved F or W. The order of the fields is V gene, CDR3 length, J gene, CDR3 protein.

>TRBV18|15|TRBJ2-2
CASSLTVDYTGELFF
>TRBV12-3/TRBV12-4|14|TRBJ1-1
CASSSRGLWAEAFF
>TRBV2|14|TRBJ1-2
CASIWDRDLGLHTF
>TRBV19|15|TRBJ1-2
CASSYLGQGNYGYTF
>TRBV7-2|15|TRBJ2-3
CASSRPSGGVDTQYF
>TRBV7-9|16|TRBJ2-2
CASSSRGDQGSGELFF
>TRBV7-3|14|TRBJ2-3
CASSWGPNTDTQYF
>TRBV4-2|14|TRBJ2-7
CASSPRDKTYEQYF
>TRBV2|12|TRBJ2-1
CASSVPVNEQFF
>TRBV5-1|12|TRBJ2-5
CASSSSGATQYF
>TRBV20-1|17|TRBJ2-1
CSASSSRGGASYNEQFF
>TRBV12-3/TRBV12-4|14|TRBJ2-2
CASSFMTGGLKLFF
>TRBV2|12|TRBJ2-3
CASRGGGRTQYF
>TRBV19|15|TRBJ1-5
CASSIFGYSNQPQHF
>TRBV7-9|14|TRBJ2-3
CASSHGQEWDTQYF
>TRBV7-2|17|TRBJ2-1
CASSRGTSYSSYNEQFF
>TRBV12-3/TRBV12-4|15|TRBJ2-3
CASSPAGGREDTQYF
>TRBV7-9|15|TRBJ2-2
CASSPAGGSAGELFF
>TRBV6-5|14|TRBJ2-1
CASSYMAGNNEQFF
>TRBV6-5|15|TRBJ1-2
CASITRDSHHSRFTF
>TRBV6-1|15|TRBJ2-1
CASTTMGQGDNEQFF
>TRBV7-9|14|TRBJ2-5
CASSSGGIKETQYF
>TRBV19|15|TRBJ1-6
CASSILDRGNSPLHF
>TRBV7-2|12|TRBJ1-1
CASLRQGQEAFF